This T cell receptor beta chain was sequenced in a study of T cell responses to AZD1222 COVID-19 vaccine. Regarding the study as a whole: Spike-specific TCR breadth and depth went up after people got two AZD1222 doses. At 160-218 and 743-854, vaccine-associated CD4 TCRs were dominant, and they spanned spike. Most donors were white British, females outnumbered males, and clonal diversity was possibly underestimated.

With regard to this clone: The target antigen is unknown.

The CDR3 runs to 14 residues. With 4 bases removed from V and 4 bases from J, the gap between germline ends came to 13 bases. Germline V gives CDR1 MNHEY, CDR2 SMNVEV (reference sequence). Profiling relied on immunoSEQ multiplex PCR, and the TCRdb table lists in-frame clones only, not all of them. Found here are about 94,000 clones, 85% of them singletons; the top ten hold 4.5% to 5%. Sequencing was performed on peripheral blood, taken 28 days after the second AZD1222 dose. This receptor was identified in an adult who received the AZD1222 COVID-19 vaccine. This rearrangement joins TRBV27 to TRBJ1-2; possible D gene TRBD1, 6 bases. CDR3 amino acids: CASSSGTQLYGYTF. CDR3 bases: TGTGCCAGCAGTTCCGGGACACAACTCTATGGCTACACCTTC.